The following is a T cell receptor (beta chain) sequence with its context. The target antigen is unknown. Noted treatment: 15 to 20 received Ad26.COV2.S at low or high dose, single or two shots; several received placebo; per-sample allocation not given. Following the first vaccine or placebo injection, samples were taken on day 63. Its platform was an Ad26 vector, and its expressed antigen was Wuhan-strain SARS-CoV-2 spike. The sample comes from a study of Ad26.COV2.S vaccination and SARS-CoV-2 variants. The V gene end was trimmed by 5 bases and the J gene end by 5 bases; junction bases not matched to a gene: 2. CDR1 MDHEN and CDR2 SYDVKM come from the germline V gene. CDR3 length equals 14 residues. Study-wide findings and caveats: People given the vaccine had a wider spike-specific TCR breadth than placebo recipients did.

The protocol was immunoSEQ multiplex PCR, while the TCRdb copy is restricted to in-frame clones and leaves out a portion. The sample records about 440,000 clones, about 92% being singletons. The chain recombines TRBV28 with TRBJ1-5; 11 bases are shared with TRBD1. Sample: peripheral blood, taken in a trial of Ad26.COV2.S vaccine versus placebo. The source of this sequence is a person aged 18-65 years who received the Ad26.COV2.S COVID-19 vaccine or a placebo. The CDR3 is CASSGQGADQPQHF. In DNA form, the CDR3 reads TGTGCCAGCAGTGGACAGGGGGCCGATCAGCCCCAGCATTTT.